Each of the 28 T cell receptor beta chains below was sequenced from the same sample in a study of technical replicates of blood from a few donors. Clones were read by immunoSEQ multiplex PCR, and TCRdb kept only the in-frame ones, dropping some. The table includes approximately 78,000 clones, about 95% detected once. The sample was T cells isolated from PBMCs. The receptors shown here come from a human donor in good health.

This chain connects TRBV27 to TRBJ2-5, with 10 bases aligning to TRBD2. The CDR3 spans 16 residues. Trimming cost V 4 bases and J 2 bases; bases outside gene matches: 7. The germline gives CDR1 MNHEY, CDR2 SMNVEV (reference sequence). DNA for the CDR3: TGTGCCAGCAGTTCTTCACTAGCGGGGTCACAAGAGACCCAGTACTTC. Encoded protein: CASSSSLAGSQETQYF.

This clone was seen a single time. J is TRBJ2-4 and V is TRBV28, with D tentatively TRBD1 (6 bases). The germline gives CDR1 MDHEN, CDR2 SYDVKM. The CDR3 runs 15 residues. The V end was cut by 6 bases, the J end by 0 bases, with 12 bases between. The CDR3 bases are TGTGCCAGCAGCAGGGGACGACTAGCCAAAAACATTCAGTACTTC. Translation gives CASSRGRLAKNIQYF.

The rearrangement joins TRBV18 to TRBJ1-2; D not certain. The CDR3 totals 15 residues. V gave up 0 bases and J gave up 6 bases, with 14 bases separating them. Germline V gives CDR1 KGHSH, CDR2 LQKENI. Written as DNA, the CDR3 is TGTGCCAGCTCACCACCGGCAGTCCCCATGGATGGCTACACCTTC. Protein product: CASSPPAVPMDGYTF. Full variable domain (outside the CDR3, taken from reference TRBV18 and TRBJ1-2): NAGVMQNPRHLVRRRGQEARLRCSPMKGHSHVYWYRQLPEEGLKFMVYLQKENIIDESGMPKERFSAEFPKEGPSILRIQQVVRGDSAAYFCASSPPAVPMDGYTFGSGTRLTVV.

The genes are TRBV7-9 and TRBJ2-7; TRBD1 might be the D (6 bases). This CDR3 is 14 amino acids long. Germline values: CDR1 SEHNR, CDR2 FQNEAQ (reference sequence). V lost 1 base to trimming and J lost 5 bases, with 12 bases between them. This CDR3 is CASSLGRGWDEQYF. The CDR3, as DNA: TGTGCCAGCAGCTTAGGCAGGGGCTGGGACGAGCAGTACTTC.

V gene TRBV9 combines with J gene TRBJ2-1, with D possibly being TRBD1 (6 bases). The germline V gene encodes CDR1 SGDLS and CDR2 YYNGEE. The CDR3 sequence is 15 residues long. Trimming took 4 bases from V and 2 from J, leaving 13 bases between them. CDR3 in DNA: TGTGCCAGCAGCTATACAGGGTTCCCCTACAATGAGCAGTTCTTC. It codes for CASSYTGFPYNEQFF.

The CDR3 loop is CASSAGLAGGTTDTQYF. DNA of the CDR3: TGTGCCAGCAGTGCGGGACTAGCGGGGGGGACGACAGATACGCAGTATTTT. This rearrangement joins TRBV6-1 to TRBJ2-3, with 16 nucleotides matching TRBD2. Germline V gene sequence: CDR1 MNHNS, CDR2 SASEGT. The CDR3 sequence is 17 residues long. V lost 4 bases, J lost 3 bases, and 4 bases stayed unmatched.

V gene TRBV28 combines with J gene TRBJ2-7; possibly TRBD2 for D (5 bases). The CDR3 covers 12 residues. Trimming took off 3 bases at V and 5 bases at J, with 8 bases between the two ends. Per the germline V gene, CDR1 is MDHEN and CDR2 is SYDVKM. CDR3 DNA: TGTGCCAGCAGTTTGGGAGTCGACGAGCAGTACTTC. As protein: CASSLGVDEQYF.

The chain combines TRBV7-2 with TRBJ2-5; D possibly corresponds to TRBD2 (7 bases). The germline CDR1 and CDR2 sequences are SGHTA and FQGNSA. The CDR3 is 15 residues long. Trimming took off 5 bases at V and 5 bases at J, with 18 bases between the two ends. DNA of the CDR3: TGTGCCAGCAGCCAACGGGGGGCTTTAAAGGAGACCCAGTACTTC. Translating gives CASSQRGALKETQYF.

The chain links TRBV4-1 to TRBJ1-5; possible D gene TRBD1, 5 bases. The V gene's germline CDR1 is MGHRA and CDR2 YSYEKL. CDR3 size: 14 residues. Trimming removed 1 base at V and 6 bases at J, with 10 bases between. CDR3 in DNA: TGCGCCAGCAGCCAAGCCAGGGCACTTCAGCCCCAGCATTTT. It specifies CASSQARALQPQHF.

This chain joins TRBV19 and TRBJ1-3; 8 bases map to TRBD1. V gave up 7 bases and J gave up 6 bases; unmatched junction bases: 2. This CDR3 spans 12 amino acids. Germline assignment: CDR1 LNHDA and CDR2 SQIVND (reference sequence). CDR3 sequence reads: CASTTGANTIYF. The CDR3 DNA reads as TGTGCCAGTACGACAGGGGCAAACACCATATATTTT.

The chain joins TRBV28 to TRBJ2-1, with 8 bases fitting TRBD2. The CDR3 covers 14 residues. Germline V CDR1 and CDR2: MDHEN, SYDVKM. The V segment lost 6 bases and the J segment 8 bases; nucleotides outside the gene matches: 9. Here the CDR3 reads CASRQSGSKHEQFF. The DNA for the CDR3 is TGTGCCAGCAGACAGAGCGGGAGTAAGCATGAGCAGTTCTTC.

The chain combines TRBV21-1 with TRBJ2-6; the D call of TRBD1 is as the table states it, not checked on the DNA. TRBV21-1 is marked as a pseudogene. The CDR3 length is 17 residues. CDR3 DNA sequence: TGTGCCAGCACCAAAGGGGGACAGTACTCTGGGGCCAACGTCCTGACTTTC. It yields the protein CASTKGGQYSGANVLTF.

This clone was recorded only once. This chain uses TRBV7-9 with TRBJ2-7, with D maybe TRBD1 (6 bases). Trimming stripped 4 bases from V and 5 bases from J, with 12 bases between. The CDR3 sequence is 13 residues long. Germline loops: CDR1 SEHNR, CDR2 FQNEAQ (reference sequence). The CDR3 region is CASSSVGANEQYF. CDR3 in DNA: TGTGCCAGCAGCTCGGTGGGGGCGAACGAGCAGTACTTC.

The chain has TRBV7-9 and TRBJ1-3, with D possibly being TRBD1 (6 bases). Per germline, CDR1 SEHNR and CDR2 FQNEAQ (reference sequence). Trimming shortened V by 1 base and J by 4 bases, and 20 bases separated the two germline ends. The CDR3 is 18 residues long. The CDR3 DNA reads TGTGCCAGCAGCTTAGTCTCAAAGGACAGTCGAGCCGGAAACACCATATATTTT. Its protein product is CASSLVSKDSRAGNTIYF.

This clone appeared a single time. CDR3 sequence: CASKETSRFYEQYF. CDR3 nucleotide sequence: TGCGCCAGCAAGGAGACTAGCAGATTCTACGAGCAGTACTTC. This chain connects TRBV10-2 to TRBJ2-7; 7 bases fit TRBD2. The CDR3 runs to 14 residues. CDR1 and CDR2 from the germline V gene are WSHSY and SAAADI. With 7 bases clipped from V and 3 bases from J, the junction kept 9 bases outside the gene matches.

The chain employs TRBV11-2 and TRBJ1-1; TRBD1 is a possible D gene (5 bases). Per the germline V gene, CDR1 is SGHAT and CDR2 is FQNNGV. CDR3 size: 15 residues. Trimming pared 5 bases from V and 0 bases from J, leaving 13 bases between. The CDR3 nucleotides read TGTGCCAGCAGCCAAAGTGGGGGGTTGAACACTGAAGCTTTCTTT. This encodes CASSQSGGLNTEAFF.

This chain uses TRBV11-3 with TRBJ2-1, with 9 bases that match TRBD2. There are 16 residues in the CDR3. The junction had 7 bases not matched to a gene; V was cut back by 2 bases and J by 5 bases. CDR1 is SGHNT and CDR2 is YENEEA in the germline V gene. CDR3 nucleotides: TGTGCCAGCAGCTTAAGCTGGCGGGAGGGCCACAATGAGCAGTTCTTC. Protein product: CASSLSWREGHNEQFF.

There are a few counts of this clone. The chain is built from TRBV4-1 and TRBJ1-5; the D gene is possibly TRBD1 (5 bases). The length of the CDR3 is 14 residues. Germline CDR1 MGHRA, CDR2 YSYEKL. V was cut by 2 bases and J by 4 bases, with 9 bases left in between. This CDR3 is CASSQQSGNQPQHF. CDR3 in DNA: TGCGCCAGCAGCCAACAGTCAGGGAATCAGCCCCAGCATTTT.

The chain recombines TRBV19 with TRBJ1-6; 11 bases agree with TRBD1. V lost 4 bases, J lost 10 bases, and 12 bases stayed unmatched. The CDR3 has 17 amino acids. CDR1 is LNHDA and CDR2 is SQIVND in the germline V gene (reference sequence). DNA of the CDR3: TGTGCCAGTAGTACCCAAAAAGGCGGGACAGGGGGATCACCCCTCCACTTT. Translation: CASSTQKGGTGGSPLHF.

The rearrangement joins TRBV7-9 to TRBJ2-7; D is ambiguous. CDR3 length: 14 residues. CDR1 is SEHNR and CDR2 is FQNEAQ in the germline V gene (reference sequence). V was trimmed by 6 bases and J by 0 bases, leaving 12 bases between them. CDR3 bases: TGTGCCAGCAGTCAGACATCCAGCTCCTACGAGCAGTACTTC. This translates into CASSQTSSSYEQYF.

The chain uses TRBV4-1 and TRBJ1-3, with 9 positions matching TRBD1. The V and J ends lost 4 bases and 0 bases, in that order; junction bases with no gene match: 4. Germline CDR1 reads MGHRA; CDR2 reads YSYEKL. The CDR3 extends over 16 amino acids. CDR3 in DNA: TGCGCCAGCAGCCCCCGGGACAGGGCCTCTGGAAACACCATATATTTT. This gives the protein CASSPRDRASGNTIYF.

V and J are TRBV28 and TRBJ2-7; 7 positions agree with TRBD1. V lost 6 bases to trimming and J lost 3 bases; unmatched junction nucleotides: 5. From germline, CDR1 is MDHEN and CDR2 SYDVKM. The CDR3 extends over 13 amino acids. DNA of the CDR3: TGTGCCAGCAGCTCCGGGGACAGCTACGAGCAGTACTTC. Residues: CASSSGDSYEQYF.

V gene TRBV7-9 combines with J gene TRBJ1-6; 12 nucleotides align to TRBD1. The V segment lost 2 bases and the J segment 9 bases; nucleotides outside the gene matches: 5. Germline loops: CDR1 SEHNR, CDR2 FQNEAQ (reference sequence). The CDR3 is 16 residues long. The CDR3 region is CASSLIRGQGASPLHF. The CDR3 DNA reads TGTGCCAGCAGCTTAATCCGGGGACAGGGGGCTTCACCCCTCCACTTT.

The genes are TRBV6-5 and TRBJ1-2; no firm D call. The V gene lost 7 bases and the J gene lost 2 bases, with 11 bases spanning the gap. This CDR3 comprises 13 residues. CDR1 MNHEY and CDR2 SVGAGI come from the germline V gene. The CDR3 region is CASTEGPNYGYTF. The CDR3 DNA reads TGTGCCAGCACCGAGGGTCCGAACTATGGCTACACCTTC.

CDR3 DNA: TGTGCCAGCAGTTTTGATCGGGACTCCCGGTACAATGAGCAGTTCTTC. The encoded protein is CASSFDRDSRYNEQFF. The chain uses TRBV5-4 and TRBJ2-1; D possibly corresponds to TRBD2 (6 bases). This CDR3 region has 16 residues. Trimming shortened V by 5 bases and J by 4 bases, and 19 bases separated the two germline ends. Germline lookup yields CDR1 SGHNT and CDR2 YYREEE (reference sequence).

The chain carries TRBV6-1 and TRBJ1-4; 7 positions match TRBD1. The germline V gene encodes CDR1 MNHNS and CDR2 SASEGT. V dropped 10 bases and J dropped 4; count of bases not matched to a gene: 6. The length of the CDR3 is 13 residues. CDR3 bases: TGTGCCACCGAGCAGGGGGTTAATGAAAAACTGTTTTTT. Translated, it gives CATEQGVNEKLFF.

This rearrangement joins TRBV4-1 to TRBJ2-2, with a tentative D call TRBD2 (6 bases). The V end was cut by 0 bases, the J end by 4 bases, with 21 bases between. CDR3 size: 19 residues. The germline CDR1 and CDR2 sequences are MGHRA and YSYEKL. CDR3 protein: CASSQDKGPSVITTGELFF. CDR3 bases: TGCGCCAGCAGCCAAGATAAGGGGCCTAGCGTAATCACCACCGGGGAGCTGTTTTTT.

V is TRBV11-2 and J is TRBJ2-5; D is possibly TRBD2 (5 bases). The germline CDR1 and CDR2 sequences are SGHAT and FQNNGV. Trimming left V 3 bases short and J 2 bases short, with 16 bases between. The CDR3 totals 16 residues. In nucleotides, the CDR3 is TGTGCCAGCAGCTTCCCCTCTTGGAGGCCTCAAGAGACCCAGTACTTC. Protein sequence: CASSFPSWRPQETQYF.